Listed below are T cell receptor beta chains from one sample, sequenced in a study of shared clonotypes between healthy human individuals. TCRdb keeps only in-frame clones here, not all; method: immunoSEQ multiplex PCR. The data contain over a million clones, about 98.5% of them singletons. The sequenced sample was naive CD4+ T cells sorted from blood. The receptor source for this set is a man aged 25 to 40 in good health. The CDR3 runs from the conserved cysteine through the conserved F or W. The D gene is left open where the match is weak. Only part of the rows carry a size: once, few, many, or a class if the clone is expanded.

D gene | J gene | clone size | V gene | CDR3 DNA | CDR3 protein
- | TRBJ1-1 | - | TRBV7-2 | TGTGCCAGCAGCGTGCGATCCGGGGGTCAGGGTGAAGCTTTCTTT | CASSVRSGGQGEAFF
- | TRBJ2-1 | - | TRBV5-1 | TGCGCCAGCGGCCCCCTTGGGTACAATGAGCAGTTCTTC | CASGPLGYNEQFF
TRBD1 | TRBJ1-4 | - | TRBV7-2 | TGTGCCAGCAGCACCGGGACAGGCGAACTGTTTTTT | CASSTGTGELFF
- | TRBJ2-7 | - | TRBV5-1 | TGCGCCAGCAGACAAGGGCTCGAGCAGTACTTC | CASRQGLEQYF
TRBD1 | TRBJ2-7 | - | TRBV5-1 | TGCGCCAGCAGTTGGGACAGGGGCTACGAGCAGTACTTC | CASSWDRGYEQYF
- | TRBJ2-5 | - | TRBV18 | TGTGCCAGCTCACCAAAGAGGTACGGGGAGACCCAGTACTTC | CASSPKRYGETQYF
- | TRBJ1-3 | - | TRBV28 | TGTGCCAGCAGTTCCGCGGGGGGGGCCAGGAACACCATATATTTT | CASSSAGGARNTIYF
- | TRBJ2-5 | - | TRBV10-1 | TGCTCTTGGAAGGCAGCCACAATTCAAGAGACCCAGTACTTC | CSWKAATIQETQYF
- | TRBJ1-2 | - | TRBV28 | TGTGCCAGCAGACGGAACGGAGGCTACACCTTC | CASRRNGGYTF
- | TRBJ1-2 | - | TRBV6-5 | TGTGCCAGCAGTTACTCGGGGGGGGCAGGGGATGGCTACACCTTC | CASSYSGGAGDGYTF
TRBD2 | TRBJ2-7 | - | TRBV18 | TGTGCCAGCTCACCACTAGCGGGAGTGGGGGAGCAGTACTTC | CASSPLAGVGEQYF
- | TRBJ2-3 | - | TRBV9 | TGTGCCAGCAGCTTTGACTATACTCCACCAACAGATACGCAGTATTTT | CASSFDYTPPTDTQYF
TRBD1 | TRBJ2-1 | - | TRBV7-3 | TGTGCCAGCAGCTCCGGGACAGGCTACAATGAGCAGTTCTTC | CASSSGTGYNEQFF
- | TRBJ2-1 | - | TRBV11-2 | TGTGCCAGCAGCCCCCTTAGCGGTAACAATGAGCAGTTCTTC | CASSPLSGNNEQFF
- | TRBJ2-7 | - | TRBV5-1 | TGCGCCAGCAGCTTGGCCGTCGGCCCGAGCTCCTACGAGCAGTACTTC | CASSLAVGPSSYEQYF
TRBD2 | TRBJ2-1 | - | TRBV25-1 | TGTGCCAGCAGGCACGTCGGGAGGGCCGGCAATGAGCAGTTCTTC | CASRHVGRAGNEQFF
- | TRBJ2-7 | - | TRBV15 | TGTGCCACCAGCAGAGAAGGATATAGCTACGAGCAGTACTTC | CATSREGYSYEQYF
TRBD1 | TRBJ2-2 | - | TRBV18 | TGTGCCAGCTCACCGACCGGGACAGTGAACACCGGGGAGCTGTTTTTT | CASSPTGTVNTGELFF
TRBD1 | TRBJ2-3 | - | TRBV4-2 | TGTGCCAGCAGCCAACCGACAGGGACCACAGATACGCAGTATTTT | CASSQPTGTTDTQYF
- | TRBJ2-3 | - | TRBV6-5 | TGTGCCAGCAGTTACGGGCGGTCTAGCACAGATACGCAGTATTTT | CASSYGRSSTDTQYF
TRBD2 | TRBJ2-1 | once | TRBV7-6 | TGTGCCAGCAGCTTGCGGGTAGCGGGAGGAGATGAGCAGTTCTTC | CASSLRVAGGDEQFF
- | TRBJ2-2 | - | TRBV11-2 | TGTGCCAGCACCCCGGACGTAAGAAACACCGGGGAGCTGTTTTTT | CASTPDVRNTGELFF
- | TRBJ2-6 | once | TRBV11-2 | TGTGCCAGCATCTATTCCCCCTACTCTGGGGCCAACGTCCTGACTTTC | CASIYSPYSGANVLTF
TRBD1 | TRBJ2-2 | - | TRBV28 | TGTGCCAGCAGGGTCCCGACAGGGGGCCTGGGCACCGGGGAGCTGTTTTTT | CASRVPTGGLGTGELFF
- | TRBJ2-1 | once | TRBV9 | TGTGCCAGCAGCCGCGGGGCTTACAATACTGAGCAGTTCTTC | CASSRGAYNTEQFF
TRBD1 | TRBJ2-5 | - | TRBV28 | TGTGCCAGCAGTCAGGGGGAAGAGACCCAGTACTTC | CASSQGEETQYF
- | TRBJ2-2 | - | TRBV7-9 | TGTGCCAGCAGCTTAGCTTTAATGGCCGGGGAGCTGTTTTTT | CASSLALMAGELFF
TRBD1 | TRBJ2-2 | - | TRBV2 | TGTGCCAGCAGCCGGACAGGATTTCCGGGCGCCAACACCGGGGAGCTGTTTTTT | CASSRTGFPGANTGELFF
- | TRBJ1-3 | - | TRBV6-6 | TGTGCCAGCAGCCCTGACAATACCATATATTTT | CASSPDNTIYF
TRBD2 | TRBJ2-2 | once | TRBV7-9 | TGTGCCAGCAGCCCAGGACTAGCGGAGAACACCGGGGAGCTGTTTTTT | CASSPGLAENTGELFF
- | TRBJ1-4 | - | TRBV18 | TGTGCCAGCTCCCGAGACAGGACCGAAAATGAAAAACTGTTTTTT | CASSRDRTENEKLFF
- | TRBJ2-7 | - | TRBV6-5 | TGTGCCAGCCGATTAAGGGGAGATGGGGAGCAGTACTTC | CASRLRGDGEQYF
- | TRBJ2-1 | - | TRBV5-1 | TGCGCCAGCAGCTTGGGAATTACACGTCCAAATGAGCAGTTCTTC | CASSLGITRPNEQFF
TRBD2 | TRBJ2-1 | - | TRBV4-1 | TGCGCCAGCAGCCAGACTAGCGGGGACGGTGAGCAGTTCTTC | CASSQTSGDGEQFF
TRBD2 | TRBJ2-3 | - | TRBV5-1 | TGCGCCAGCAGCTCCAGACTAGCGAGGTACCGCACAGATACGCAGTATTTT | CASSSRLARYRTDTQYF
TRBD1 | TRBJ2-5 | - | TRBV7-2 | TGTGCCAGCAGCTTGAGAGGGACAGGGGAAGAGACCCAGTACTTC | CASSLRGTGEETQYF
- | TRBJ1-2 | - | TRBV4-1 | TGCGCCAGCAGCCAAGCTCCCCTTCTGGGCTACACCTTC | CASSQAPLLGYTF
TRBD1 | TRBJ2-7 | - | TRBV29-1 | TGCAGCGTTGAAGAGAGGACAGGGGCTACCTACGAGCAGTACTTC | CSVEERTGATYEQYF
- | TRBJ2-3 | once | TRBV7-2 | TGTGCCAGCAGCTTAGAATCTAGGGGCACAGATACGCAGTATTTT | CASSLESRGTDTQYF
- | TRBJ2-1 | - | TRBV7-3 | TGTGCCAGCAGCCTAGGCCGGGATGAGCAGTTCTTC | CASSLGRDEQFF
- | TRBJ1-1 | - | TRBV6-5 | TGTGCCAGCAGTTACTCCAGGCGGGACACTGAAGCTTTCTTT | CASSYSRRDTEAFF
- | TRBJ2-5 | - | TRBV5-6 | TGTGCCAGCAGCCTGACCGGGGGGCGGCAAGAGACCCAGTACTTC | CASSLTGGRQETQYF
- | TRBJ1-2 | - | TRBV5-3 | TGTGCCAGCAGCCAAAGTGGGGACTATGGCTACACCTTC | CASSQSGDYGYTF
TRBD2 | TRBJ2-1 | - | TRBV5-1 | TGCGCCAGCAGCTTGTCGTCTAGCGGGGGCTACAATGAGCAGTTCTTC | CASSLSSSGGYNEQFF
TRBD1 | TRBJ1-1 | - | TRBV30 | TGTGCCTGGAGTACCTTGACAGGGGGGACTGAAGCTTTCTTT | CAWSTLTGGTEAFF
TRBD2 | TRBJ2-1 | - | TRBV10-3 | TGTGCCATCAGTGACCAGAAGACTAGCGGGAGGGGAGAGCAGTTCTTC | CAISDQKTSGRGEQFF
- | TRBJ2-1 | - | TRBV30 | TGTGCCTGGAGTTGGGGTGGCCAAGGCAATGAGCAGTTCTTC | CAWSWGGQGNEQFF
- | TRBJ2-5 | - | TRBV5-1 | TGCGCCAGCAGCCTAGGGGTCCAAGAGACCCAGTACTTC | CASSLGVQETQYF
- | TRBJ1-1 | - | TRBV6-1 | TGTGCCAGCATTACAACTGAAGCTTTCTTT | CASITTEAFF
- | TRBJ1-4 | - | TRBV29-1 | TGCAGCGTTGGCAGTACAACTAATGAAAAACTGTTTTTT | CSVGSTTNEKLFF
TRBD1 | TRBJ1-1 | once | TRBV10-3 | TGTGCCATCAGTCCCGACACAGGGGTCAACACTGAAGCTTTCTTT | CAISPDTGVNTEAFF
TRBD2 | TRBJ2-3 | - | TRBV10-3 | TGTGCCATCAGGAGGGACTTAGCGGGAGCAACAGATACGCAGTATTTT | CAIRRDLAGATDTQYF
TRBD2 | TRBJ2-2 | - | TRBV5-1 | TGCGCCAGCAGCTTGGGTACTAGCGGGAGCGGGACCGGGGAGCTGTTTTTT | CASSLGTSGSGTGELFF